This TCR beta chain appears in the sequencing data of a study of T cells in Graves' hyperthyroidism and ophthalmopathy. This clonotype was detected a few times. In germline, CDR1 is MNHNS, CDR2 SASEGT. The CDR3 is 13 amino acids. V dropped 4 bases and J dropped 15; count of bases not matched to a gene: 12. Researchers defined stable Graves' hyperthyroidism as no ophthalmopathy progression within 18 months. Out of 10 ml of fresh peripheral blood came the PBMCs. From RNA transcripts, TCR beta CDR3 regions were amplified. An initial round of RT-PCR targeting the TCR CDR3 relied on the HTBI primer set. Using its own MiXCR run on the multiplex PCR reads, TCRdb lists one record per CDR3 protein. The sample contains approximately 610,000 distinct CDR3 sequences, approximately 15% of which appear only once.

The sample taken for sequencing was blood. This clonotype was sampled from a young woman with Graves' hyperthyroidism. J is TRBJ2-1 and V is TRBV6-1; 7 bases are shared with TRBD2. In nucleotides, the CDR3 is TGTGCCAGCAGTGGTTTAGGGAGGGGACTATTGTTCTTC. It codes for CASSGLGRGLLFF.